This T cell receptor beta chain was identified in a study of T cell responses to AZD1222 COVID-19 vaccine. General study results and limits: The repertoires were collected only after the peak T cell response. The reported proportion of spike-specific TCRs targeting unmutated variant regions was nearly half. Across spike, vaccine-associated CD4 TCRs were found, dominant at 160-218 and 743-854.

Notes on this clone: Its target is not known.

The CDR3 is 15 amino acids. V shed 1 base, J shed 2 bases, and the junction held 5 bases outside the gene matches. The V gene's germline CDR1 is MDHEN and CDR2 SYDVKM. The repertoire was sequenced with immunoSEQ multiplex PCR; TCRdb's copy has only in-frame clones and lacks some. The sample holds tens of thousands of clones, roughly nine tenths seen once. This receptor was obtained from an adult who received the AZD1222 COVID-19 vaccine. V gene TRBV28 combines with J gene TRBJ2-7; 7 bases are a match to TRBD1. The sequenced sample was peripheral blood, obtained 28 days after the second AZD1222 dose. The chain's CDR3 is CASSLFRDSPYEQYF. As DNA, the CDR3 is TGTGCCAGCAGTTTATTTAGGGACAGTCCCTACGAGCAGTACTTC.